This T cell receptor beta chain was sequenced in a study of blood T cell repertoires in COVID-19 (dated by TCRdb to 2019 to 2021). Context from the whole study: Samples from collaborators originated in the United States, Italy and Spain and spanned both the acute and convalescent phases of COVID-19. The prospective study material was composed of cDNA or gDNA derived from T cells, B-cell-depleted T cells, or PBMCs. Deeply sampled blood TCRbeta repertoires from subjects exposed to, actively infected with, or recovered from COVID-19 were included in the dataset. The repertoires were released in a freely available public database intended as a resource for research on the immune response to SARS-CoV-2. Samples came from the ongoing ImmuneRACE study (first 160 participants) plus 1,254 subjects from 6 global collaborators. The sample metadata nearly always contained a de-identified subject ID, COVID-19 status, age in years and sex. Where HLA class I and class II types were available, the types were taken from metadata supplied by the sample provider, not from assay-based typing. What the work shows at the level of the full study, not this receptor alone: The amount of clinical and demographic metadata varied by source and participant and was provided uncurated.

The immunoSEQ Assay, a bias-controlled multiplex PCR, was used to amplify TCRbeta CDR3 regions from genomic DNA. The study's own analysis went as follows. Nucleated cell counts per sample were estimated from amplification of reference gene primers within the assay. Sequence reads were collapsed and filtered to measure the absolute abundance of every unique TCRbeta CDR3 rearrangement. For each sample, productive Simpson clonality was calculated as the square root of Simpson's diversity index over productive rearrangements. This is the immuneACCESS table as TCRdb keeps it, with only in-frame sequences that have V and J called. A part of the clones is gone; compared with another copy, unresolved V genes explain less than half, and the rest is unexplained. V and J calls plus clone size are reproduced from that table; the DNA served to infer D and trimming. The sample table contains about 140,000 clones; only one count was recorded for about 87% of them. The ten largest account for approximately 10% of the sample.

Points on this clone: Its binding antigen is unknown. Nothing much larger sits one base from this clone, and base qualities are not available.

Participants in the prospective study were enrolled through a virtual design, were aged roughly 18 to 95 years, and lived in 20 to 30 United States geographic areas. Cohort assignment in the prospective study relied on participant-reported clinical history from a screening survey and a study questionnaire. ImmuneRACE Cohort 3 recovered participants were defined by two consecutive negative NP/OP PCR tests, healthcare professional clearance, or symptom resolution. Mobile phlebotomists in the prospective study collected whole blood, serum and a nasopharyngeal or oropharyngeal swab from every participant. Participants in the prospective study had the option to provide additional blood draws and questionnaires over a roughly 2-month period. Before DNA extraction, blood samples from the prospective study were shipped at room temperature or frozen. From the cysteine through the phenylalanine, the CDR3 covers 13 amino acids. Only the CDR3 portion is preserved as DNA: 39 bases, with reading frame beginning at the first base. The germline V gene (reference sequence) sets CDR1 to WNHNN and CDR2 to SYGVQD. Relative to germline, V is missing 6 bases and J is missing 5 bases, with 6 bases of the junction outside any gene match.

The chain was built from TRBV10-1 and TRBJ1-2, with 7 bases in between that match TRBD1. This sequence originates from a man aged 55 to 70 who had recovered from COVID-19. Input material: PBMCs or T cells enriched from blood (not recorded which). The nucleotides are TGCGCCAGCAGCCCCGGGACAGCATATGGCTACACCTTC. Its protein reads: CASSPGTAYGYTF.